The 21 T cell receptor beta chains given below trace back to one sample, sequenced in a study of spatial heterogeneity in lung cancer. Time point specified: sample taken at primary tumor resection. Unsorted tumor, nontumor lung tissue or cryopreserved PBMC supplied the whole RNA. One entry per CDR3 protein, called by TCRdb with MiXCR from the 5' RACE reads. This sample has approximately 52,000 distinct CDR3 sequences; approximately 5% occur once, and the top ten carry roughly 10%. The specimen was PBMCs, collected at surgery. The receptors were gathered from a male donor with early-stage non-small cell lung cancer.

The CDR3: CASRYPGKETQYF. In DNA, the CDR3 is TGTGCCAGCAGATACCCAGGGAAAGAGACCCAGTACTTC. The V and J genes are TRBV6-6 and TRBJ2-5, with a possible D match to TRBD1 (5 bases). This CDR3 contains 13 residues. Trimming shortened V by 6 bases and J by 3 bases, and 11 bases separated the two germline ends. CDR1 is MNHNY, CDR2 SVGAGI, per germline (reference sequence).

This clonotype showed up many times. The CDR3 sequence: CASSLGNTGELFF. The CDR3 bases are TGTGCCAGCAGCTTAGGGAACACCGGGGAGCTGTTTTTT. The genes are TRBV7-2 and TRBJ2-2; D is uncertain. CDR1 is SGHTA and CDR2 is FQGNSA in the germline V gene. V lost 1 base, J lost 1 base, and 1 base lay in between. The CDR3 has 13 residues. The variable domain in full, with the rest retrieved from reference TRBV7-2 and TRBJ2-2, is GAGVSQSPSNKVTEKGKDVELRCDPISGHTALYWYRQSLGQGLEFLIYFQGNSAPDKSGLPSDRFSAERTGGSVSTLTIQRTQQEDSAVYLCASSLGNTGELFFGEGSRLTVL.

This clonotype was seen many times. V is TRBV18 and J is TRBJ2-5; D call uncertain. The CDR3 totals 17 residues. CDR1 is KGHSH, CDR2 LQKENI, per germline. V was cut by 1 base and J by 3 bases, with 18 bases left in between. CDR3 nucleotides: TGTGCCAGCTCACCACGGATTGGCGAACCCTCCAAAGAGACCCAGTACTTC. Translated: CASSPRIGEPSKETQYF.

This clonotype was picked up many times. This chain links TRBV29-1 with TRBJ1-1, with a weak D call TRBD1 (6 bases). Germline V gene sequence: CDR1 SQVTM, CDR2 ANQGSEA. Trimming took 4 bases from V and 4 from J, leaving 7 bases between them. The CDR3 spans 11 residues. The CDR3 here is CSVGQATEAFF. In nucleotides, the CDR3 is TGCAGCGTTGGACAGGCCACTGAAGCTTTCTTT.

This clonotype was seen repeatedly, ten times or more. J is TRBJ2-1 and V is TRBV28; D is undetermined. From germline, CDR1 is MDHEN and CDR2 SYDVKM. The V end was cut by 5 bases, the J end by 6 bases, with 11 bases between. CDR3 length equals 13 residues. CDR3: CASSPHPINEQFF. In DNA form, the CDR3 reads TGTGCCAGCAGTCCCCACCCGATCAATGAGCAGTTCTTC. Full variable domain (outside the CDR3, taken from reference TRBV28 and TRBJ2-1): DVKVTQSSRYLVKRTGEKVFLECVQDMDHENMFWYRQDPGLGLRLIYFSYDVKMKEKGDIPEGYSVSREKKERFSLILESASTNQTSMYLCASSPHPINEQFFGPGTRLTVL.

This chain connects TRBV5-4 to TRBJ2-2; no clear D. The germline gives CDR1 SGHNT, CDR2 YYREEE (reference sequence). V lost 2 bases and J lost 8, with 10 bases in between. CDR3 length: 13 amino acids. The CDR3 here is CASSFRDLGELFF. In DNA form, the CDR3 reads TGTGCCAGCAGCTTTCGCGATCTTGGGGAGCTGTTTTTT.

This clonotype appeared many times. This rearrangement joins TRBV5-1 to TRBJ2-5; TRBD1 or TRBD2 may be the D gene (7 bases each). The CDR3 totals 14 residues. Trimming pared 4 bases from V and 5 bases from J, leaving 15 bases between. Germline V gene data show CDR1 as SGHRS and CDR2 as YFSETQ. CDR3 in amino acids: CASSDQGGAETQYF. CDR3 bases: TGCGCCAGCAGCGACCAGGGGGGGGCCGAGACCCAGTACTTC.

The sample holds many counts of this clonotype. The genes are TRBV7-2 and TRBJ2-1, with 9 positions matching TRBD2. This CDR3 comprises 15 residues. The J segment lost 8 bases and the V segment lost 5 bases, leaving 10 bases of the junction unmatched. Per germline, CDR1 SGHTA and CDR2 FQGNSA. The CDR3 loop is CASSPGTSRSYEQFF. The CDR3 nucleotides read TGTGCCAGCAGCCCCGGGACTAGCCGTTCTTATGAGCAGTTCTTC.

The sample holds many counts of this clonotype. The chain combines TRBV20-1 with TRBJ2-1; possible D gene TRBD1, 5 bases. Germline CDR1 and CDR2: DFQATT and SNEGSKA (reference sequence). The CDR3 length is 11 residues. Trimming stripped 6 bases from V and 7 bases from J, with 10 bases between. CDR3 DNA sequence: TGCAGTGCCCGAAAGGGGAATGAGCAGTTCTTC. As protein: CSARKGNEQFF.

Ten or more counts support this clonotype. The chain combines TRBV7-6 with TRBJ2-7; 8 positions match TRBD1. V was pared by 5 bases and J by 3 bases, with 9 bases of the junction left unmatched. CDR1 and CDR2 (germline): SGHVS, FNYEAQ. The CDR3 contains 15 residues. As DNA, the CDR3 is TGTGCCAGCAGCCTCGACAGGGGTACTCGCTACGAGCAGTACTTC. This codes for CASSLDRGTRYEQYF.

This clonotype was counted at least ten times. This chain joins TRBV7-2 and TRBJ2-1; D perhaps matches TRBD2 (7 bases). Germline assignment: CDR1 SGHTA and CDR2 FQGNSA. CDR3 size: 14 residues. Trimming shortened V by 4 bases and J by 5 bases, and 12 bases separated the two germline ends. The CDR3 region is CASSWGGGNNEQFF. The CDR3 DNA follows: TGTGCCAGCAGCTGGGGGGGCGGGAACAATGAGCAGTTCTTC.

This clonotype has a handful of counts. V and J are TRBV6-2 or TRBV6-3 and TRBJ2-3; tentative D call: TRBD1 (7 bases). V lost 4 bases to trimming and J lost 4 bases, with 27 bases between them. The V gene's germline CDR1 is MNHEY and CDR2 SVGEGT. The CDR3 has 19 amino acids. The CDR3 loop is CASSSGGYWSHEFPDTQYF. The CDR3 DNA follows: TGTGCCAGCAGTTCAGGGGGGTACTGGAGCCACGAGTTCCCAGATACGCAGTATTTT.

By its share, this clonotype is medium-sized (0.01 to 0.1%). The chain couples TRBV19 to TRBJ2-1, with D possibly TRBD1 on 6 matching bases. Trimming removed 10 bases from V and 7 bases from J, with 17 bases in between. CDR3 length equals 13 residues. In germline, CDR1 is LNHDA, CDR2 SQIVND (reference sequence). The CDR3 coding sequence is TGTGCCACCACCGGGACACCAAGGAATGAGCAGTTCTTC. Translated, it gives CATTGTPRNEQFF. Full variable domain (missing parts from reference TRBV19 and TRBJ2-1): DGGITQSPKYLFRKEGQNVTLSCEQNLNHDAMYWYRQDPGQGLRLIYYSQIVNDFQKGDIAEGYSVSREKKESFPLTVTSAQKNPTAFYLCATTGTPRNEQFFGPGTRLTVL.

This clonotype has ten or more counts. The V gene is TRBV29-1, the J gene TRBJ2-5, with 10 positions matching TRBD2. This CDR3 has 14 amino acids. Germline CDR1 and CDR2: SQVTM and ANQGSEA. Losses at the gene ends were 4 bases for V and 5 bases for J; bases not matched to a gene: 7. The CDR3 loop reads CSVVSAGGPETQYF. For the CDR3, the DNA is TGCAGCGTTGTATCAGCGGGAGGGCCCGAGACCCAGTACTTC.

This clonotype was seen many times. V and J are TRBV7-8 and TRBJ1-2; D remains unclear. V lost 3 bases, J lost 6 bases, and 14 bases lay in between. There are 14 residues in the CDR3. In germline, CDR1 is SGHVS, CDR2 FQNEAQ. DNA of the CDR3: TGTGCCAGCAGCTTGGTGGCCTTCGGGGATGGCTACACCTTC. This codes for CASSLVAFGDGYTF.

This clonotype was seen repeatedly, ten times or more. J is TRBJ2-2 and V is TRBV28; 8 nucleotides line up with TRBD1. With 4 bases clipped from V and 2 bases from J, the junction kept 6 bases outside the gene matches. The CDR3 is made up of 16 amino acids. Germline lookup yields CDR1 MDHEN and CDR2 SYDVKM. The DNA for the CDR3 is TGTGCCAGCAGTTCAACCGGGACAGGCAACACCGGGGAGCTGTTTTTT. This sequence encodes CASSSTGTGNTGELFF.

This clonotype was counted ten times or more. The rearrangement links TRBV5-6 to TRBJ1-1; 10 nucleotides agree with TRBD1. Germline values: CDR1 SGHDT, CDR2 YYEEEE. V shed 3 bases and J 6 bases; nucleotides not matched to a gene: 8. This CDR3 is 15 amino acids long. CDR3 loop: CASSYSGTGAAEAFF. The DNA of the CDR3 is TGTGCCAGCAGCTACTCCGGGACAGGGGCCGCTGAAGCTTTCTTT.

Ten or more counts support this clonotype. The chain recombines TRBV6-1 with TRBJ1-3; possible D gene TRBD1, 6 bases. Germline V CDR1 and CDR2: MNHNS, SASEGT. With 10 bases removed from V and 2 bases from J, the gap between germline ends came to 12 bases. The CDR3 has 13 residues. The CDR3 protein is CANQQGAGNTIYF. The CDR3 coding sequence is TGTGCCAACCAACAGGGAGCTGGAAACACCATATATTTT.

In this sample, this clonotype turned up many times. This rearrangement joins TRBV20-1 to TRBJ2-7; D may match TRBD1 or TRBD2 (5 bases each). The CDR3 spans 12 residues. Germline V gene lookup returns CDR1 DFQATT and CDR2 SNEGSKA (reference sequence). Trimming stripped 6 bases from V and 5 bases from J, with 14 bases between. CDR3 sequence (DNA): TGCAGTGCGCCCAGGGCGGGTCACGAGCAGTACTTC. Translating gives CSAPRAGHEQYF.

This chain links TRBV24-1 with TRBJ2-1; 13 bases are shared with TRBD2. Trimming removed 5 bases from V and 0 bases from J; junction bases left unmatched: 0. This CDR3 comprises 16 residues. Germline assignment: CDR1 KGHDR and CDR2 SFDVKD. The DNA for the CDR3 is TGTGCCACCAGTGGGACTAGCGGGAGCTCCTACAATGAGCAGTTCTTC. It translates to CATSGTSGSSYNEQFF.

This clonotype has a handful of counts. The rearrangement uses TRBV6-5 and TRBJ2-1, with TRBD1 identical over 7 bases. Per germline, CDR1 MNHEY and CDR2 SVGAGI. The V segment lost 3 bases and the J segment 10 bases; nucleotides outside the gene matches: 6. There are 13 residues in the CDR3. Here the CDR3 reads CASSYDRASEQFF. In nucleotides, the CDR3 is TGTGCCAGCAGTTATGACAGGGCCTCCGAGCAGTTCTTC.